Described below is a single T cell receptor (beta chain) sequence and its context. The antigen is undetermined. Flow cytometry was used to check the purity of CD4+ and CD8+ cells, which had been isolated by positive magnetic bead selection. This specimen comes from a study of somatic mutations in cytotoxic T cells in rheumatoid arthritis. On the study more broadly: It was right after diagnosis, before any treatment, that patient blood (roughly 30 ml EDTA) was drawn. In some cases, T-cell populations stained with V beta antibodies were flow-sorted at nearly 100% purity, and these included V beta1+ cells sequenced for TCRB.

Study-wide findings and caveats: A significant difference in CD8+ T-cell clonality was not found between rheumatoid arthritis patients and age-matched healthy controls.

Assay: immunoSEQ multiplex PCR; the TCRdb copy retains only in-frame clones and omits some. Found here are about 30,000 clones, 75% to 90% of them singletons; the top ten hold roughly 7.6%. The receptor was derived from an adult with rheumatoid arthritis. Sequencing was done on a sample of CD8+ T cells sorted from blood.

The CDR3 nucleotides read TGTGCCTGGAGAGTCCCCTCCTACAATGAGCAGTTCTTC. This gives the protein CAWRVPSYNEQFF. This chain joins TRBV30 and TRBJ2-1; D unclear. CDR1 and CDR2 from the germline V gene are GTSNPN and SVGIG (reference sequence). Trimming took off 3 bases at V and 0 bases at J, with 6 bases between the two ends. CDR3 length: 13 amino acids. Using reference TRBV30 and TRBJ2-1 for the parts outside the CDR3, the full variable domain is SQTIHQWPATLVQPVGSPLSLECTVEGTSNPNLYWYRQAAGRGLQLLFYSVGIGQISSEVPQNLSASRPQDRQFILSSKKLLLSDSGFYLCAWRVPSYNEQFFGPGTRLTVL.